This paragraph covers one TCR beta chain sequence. This CDR3 has 14 residues. Trimming cost V 6 bases and J 5 bases, with 16 bases left between them. Germline V gives CDR1 SGHAT, CDR2 FQNNGV. The data were obtained in a study of blood T cell repertoires in COVID-19. Turning to the study itself: In each case, the material was cDNA or gDNA derived from T cells, B-cell-depleted T cells, or PBMCs.

Original data processing: For nucleated cells, counts were estimated from reference gene primer amplification. This table comes from immunoSEQ multiplex PCR, and its TCRdb copy is limited to in-frame clones, with some not included. Clone size and V and J calls were adopted from that table, with D and trimming inferred from the DNA. Found here are about 110,000 clones, over 65% of them singletons; the top ten hold about 20%. This TCR was sampled from an older woman with acute or convalescent COVID-19. Specimen: peripheral blood. This chain uses TRBV11-2 with TRBJ2-5; D perhaps matches TRBD2 (7 bases). CDR3 bases: TGTGCCAGCAGGGGGGGGCCGTTCTCGGAGACCCAGTACTTC. This codes for CASRGGPFSETQYF.